The next 16 T cell receptor beta chains were all read from a single sample in a study of post-analysis software for immune sequencing data. General study findings and limits: Comparison of patients with controls showed five or six TRBV segments more frequent in patients, TRBV5-6, TRBV5-1 and TRBV20-1 among them.

Their specific antigens are unknown. Each TCR beta cDNA library carried unique molecular identifiers. TCRdb reprocessed the PCR reads via MiXCR and lists one record per CDR3 protein. The table records around 440,000 distinct CDR3 sequences, nearly 45% of them present only once. Sequenced: blood. These receptors were taken from a girl aged 5 to 17 with multiple sclerosis.

This clonotype was seen a handful of times. The J gene is TRBJ2-1, the V gene TRBV20-1; D call uncertain. CDR3 size: 12 residues. The V end lost 7 bases, the J end lost 5 bases, and 12 bases lay between the germline ends. Germline CDR1 and CDR2: DFQATT and SNEGSKA (reference sequence). The chain's CDR3 is CSVQSLDNEQFF. As DNA, the CDR3 is TGCAGTGTCCAAAGCTTAGACAATGAGCAGTTCTTC.

The table lists this clonotype with a few counts. V is TRBV24-1 and J is TRBJ2-5; 10 nucleotides agree with TRBD1. This CDR3 has 16 amino acids. Germline V CDR1 and CDR2: KGHDR, SFDVKD. Trimming cost V 3 bases and J 2 bases; bases outside gene matches: 5. The CDR3: CATSDGQGGLQETQYF. In nucleotides, the CDR3 is TGTGCCACCAGTGATGGACAGGGGGGACTTCAAGAGACCCAGTACTTC.

This clonotype was observed a few times. The rearrangement uses TRBV29-1 and TRBJ2-7; D gene unclear. From germline, CDR1 is SQVTM and CDR2 ANQGSEA. V was trimmed by 1 base and J by 4 bases, leaving 8 bases between them. This CDR3 comprises 12 residues. The CDR3 bases are TGCAGCGTTGAAGGACGGCAGTACGAGCAGTACTTC. It specifies CSVEGRQYEQYF.

The chain couples TRBV29-1 to TRBJ2-1; no clear D. V was trimmed by 5 bases and J by 0 bases, leaving 11 bases between them. This CDR3 contains 14 residues. In germline, CDR1 is SQVTM, CDR2 ANQGSEA. The CDR3 loop is CSVLLLISYNEQFF. Written as DNA, the CDR3 is TGCAGCGTTCTTCTCCTTATCTCCTACAATGAGCAGTTCTTC.

Notes on this clonotype: A read error may produce the germline difference seen at one junction end. The V call is TRBV29-1, the J call TRBJ2-1; D call uncertain. Per germline, CDR1 SQVTM and CDR2 ANQGSEA. The CDR3 runs to 13 residues. CDR3 DNA: TGCGGCGTTCTTAAGGGCTCCTACAATGAGCAGTTCTTC. Protein: CGVLKGSYNEQFF.

This clonotype was seen a few times. V and J are TRBV28 and TRBJ1-1, with 10 bases that match TRBD1. The J segment lost 5 bases and the V segment lost 6 bases, leaving 12 bases of the junction unmatched. CDR1 is MDHEN and CDR2 is SYDVKM in the germline V gene. The CDR3 loop spans 16 amino acids. CDR3 coding DNA: TGTGCCAGCAGCTCACGGGACAGGGGATTAAAAACTGAAGCTTTCTTT. Encoded protein: CASSSRDRGLKTEAFF.

The J gene is TRBJ2-4, the V gene TRBV2, with D hard to call. The CDR3 length is 14 residues. V was shortened by 4 bases and J by 9 bases, with 16 bases between the two germline ends. Germline lookup yields CDR1 SNHLY and CDR2 FYNNEI. CDR3 region: CASSAETLVTIQYF. CDR3 in DNA: TGTGCCAGCAGTGCGGAGACACTCGTTACCATTCAGTACTTC.

V is TRBV6-2 or TRBV6-3 and J is TRBJ2-5, with 8 bases matching TRBD1. The DNA end lines up better with TRBJ2-7; the J call may be wrong. Germline assignment: CDR1 MNHEY and CDR2 SVGEGT. CDR3 length: 15 residues. The CDR3 loop is CASSYSRTGYSEQYF. The DNA for the CDR3 is TGTGCCAGCAGTTACTCGAGGACAGGGTATAGCGAGCAGTACTTC.

This chain links TRBV7-2 with TRBJ2-7, with a weak D call TRBD2 (6 bases). The germline V gene has CDR1 SGHTA and CDR2 FQGNSA. V lost 4 bases to trimming and J lost 0 bases, with 10 bases between them. This CDR3 has 14 residues. CDR3 residues: CASSYPTSSYEQYF. CDR3 nucleotides: TGTGCCAGCAGCTATCCGACTAGCTCCTACGAGCAGTACTTC.

This clonotype was counted between two and nine times. The chain combines TRBV5-1 with TRBJ2-1, with 13 positions matching TRBD2. CDR1 is SGHRS, CDR2 YFSETQ, per germline. This CDR3 has 17 residues. V dropped 3 bases and J dropped 7; count of bases not matched to a gene: 10. CDR3 nucleotides: TGCGCCAGCAGCTCGACCACTAGCGGGAGGGCCAAGAATGAGCAGTTCTTC. Translation: CASSSTTSGRAKNEQFF.

V usage is TRBV20-1 and J usage is TRBJ2-4, with 7 bases aligning to TRBD2. Germline CDR1 is DFQATT and CDR2 is SNEGSKA (reference sequence). This CDR3 has 12 amino acids. V trimming: 5 bases; J trimming: 13 bases; junction bases outside the gene matches: 11. Here the CDR3 DNA reads TGCAGTGCTCTCCGGGACTACCGCGGGCAGTACTTC. Translating it yields CSALRDYRGQYF.

This clonotype appeared a few times. The chain employs TRBV20-1 and TRBJ2-5, with 8 nucleotides matching TRBD1. The CDR3 is 12 amino acids. Germline loops: CDR1 DFQATT, CDR2 SNEGSKA (reference sequence). V dropped 6 bases and J dropped 3; count of bases not matched to a gene: 3. Here the CDR3 DNA reads TGCAGTGCACAGGACAGGGAAGAGACCCAGTACTTC. Translation: CSAQDREETQYF.

The V gene is TRBV20-1, the J gene TRBJ2-7; the match to TRBD2 covers 7 bases. The germline gives CDR1 DFQATT, CDR2 SNEGSKA (reference sequence). The CDR3 totals 13 residues. V dropped 2 bases and J dropped 2; count of bases not matched to a gene: 3. Here the CDR3 DNA reads TGCAGTGCTAGATTCGCGGGAGCCTACGAGCAGTACTTC. Translating gives CSARFAGAYEQYF.

The chain couples TRBV7-2 to TRBJ2-7; 9 nucleotides match TRBD2. The CDR3 extends over 16 amino acids. V gave up 1 base and J gave up 5 bases; unmatched junction bases: 9. Germline V gives CDR1 SGHTA, CDR2 FQGNSA. The CDR3 spells CASSLDRLAEADEQYF. For the CDR3, the DNA is TGTGCCAGCAGCTTAGATCGACTAGCGGAGGCGGACGAGCAGTACTTC. The full variable domain, rest sourced from reference TRBV7-2 and TRBJ2-7, is GAGVSQSPSNKVTEKGKDVELRCDPISGHTALYWYRQSLGQGLEFLIYFQGNSAPDKSGLPSDRFSAERTGGSVSTLTIQRTQQEDSAVYLCASSLDRLAEADEQYFGPGTRLTVT.

The chain carries TRBV20-1 and TRBJ2-1, with 14 bases identical to TRBD2. Germline V gives CDR1 DFQATT, CDR2 SNEGSKA (reference sequence). J gave up 3 bases and V 5 bases, and 12 bases lay outside the gene matches. The CDR3 covers 18 residues. CDR3 nucleotides: TGCAGTGCTCCAAAACCGGGACTAGCGGGAGTCCGCTACAATGAGCAGTTCTTC. This sequence encodes CSAPKPGLAGVRYNEQFF.

This chain uses TRBV7-2 with TRBJ2-7, with 14 bases matching TRBD2. Germline CDR1 SGHTA, CDR2 FQGNSA. The CDR3 runs to 17 residues. V lost 5 bases, J lost 2 bases, and 8 bases stayed unmatched. The CDR3 sequence is CASSPPTSGRAPYEQYF. CDR3 DNA sequence: TGTGCCAGCAGCCCGCCGACTAGCGGGAGGGCGCCCTACGAGCAGTACTTC.